Each of the 12 T cell receptor beta chains below was sequenced from the same sample in a study of shared clonotypes between healthy human individuals. TCRdb's table, derived via immunoSEQ multiplex PCR, lists solely in-frame clones and lacks some. The table lists over a million clones, roughly 80% of them singletons. The sample comprised memory CD4+ T cells sorted from blood. Subset of the sample: CD45RA-negative fraction. The receptors stem from a man younger than 35 in good health.

This rearrangement joins TRBV21-1 to TRBJ1-1; TRBD1 was called by the table and not checked on the DNA. TRBV21-1 is described as a pseudogene. This CDR3 is 14 amino acids long. CDR3 in DNA: TGTGCCAGCAGCGGTGGACAGGGGCGCACTGAAGCTTTCTTT. Translated, it gives CASSGGQGRTEAFF.

V usage is TRBV5-1 and J usage is TRBJ2-7, with 8 bases matching TRBD1. The CDR3 is 14 residues long. Germline-derived CDR1 and CDR2 are SGHRS and YFSETQ. V shed 0 bases and J 5 bases; nucleotides not matched to a gene: 4. The CDR3 reads CASSLVQGANEQYF. The CDR3 DNA sequence: TGCGCCAGCAGCTTGGTCCAGGGGGCCAACGAGCAGTACTTC.

CDR3 sequence (DNA): TGTGCCAGCAGCTGGACAGTACGCTATGGCTACACCTTC. Amino acids: CASSWTVRYGYTF. The V and J genes are TRBV5-8 and TRBJ1-2; TRBD1 might be the D (6 bases). The CDR3 runs 13 residues. Germline values: CDR1 SGHTS, CDR2 YDEGEE. V was cut by 3 bases and J by 4 bases, with 10 bases left in between. Filled out from reference TRBV5-8 and TRBJ1-2, the complete variable domain reads EAGVTQSPTHLIKTRGQQATLRCSPISGHTSVYWYQQALGLGLQFLLWYDEGEERNRGNFPPRFSGRQFPNYSSELNVNALELEDSALYLCASSWTVRYGYTFGSGTRLTVV.

This clone was observed a single time. The gene calls are TRBV5-1 and TRBJ2-3; D gene uncertain. Germline CDR1 and CDR2: SGHRS and YFSETQ. The ends were cut back, 0 bases at V and 9 bases at J, with 11 bases in the middle. This CDR3 contains 13 residues. This CDR3 is CASSLDRGRTQYF. DNA of the CDR3: TGCGCCAGCAGCTTGGATCGTGGTAGGACGCAGTATTTT.

Remarks on this clone: One junction end does not reproduce the germline sequence, and a read error may be involved. The V call is TRBV5-1, the J call TRBJ2-7, with D possibly TRBD1 on 5 matching bases. The CDR3 is 12 amino acids. The germline CDR1 and CDR2 sequences are SGHRS and YFSETQ. The CDR3 DNA reads TGCGCCAGCAGAACCGAGACAGCCACCTTTTATTTC. This codes for CASRTETATFYF.

The chain is built from TRBV7-2 and TRBJ1-1; D possibly corresponds to TRBD1 (5 bases). The CDR3 covers 13 residues. Germline values: CDR1 SGHTA, CDR2 FQGNSA. The V and J ends lost 4 bases and 1 base respectively, with 7 bases between them. For the CDR3, the DNA is TGTGCCAGCAGCTGGGGGGGGAACACTGAAGCTTTCTTT. As protein: CASSWGGNTEAFF.

The rearrangement joins TRBV9 to TRBJ2-3, with D maybe TRBD2 (6 bases). This CDR3 region has 17 residues. The germline V gene encodes CDR1 SGDLS and CDR2 YYNGEE. Trimming left V 0 bases short and J 3 bases short, with 17 bases between. CDR3: CASSVATGASVTDTQYF. As DNA, the CDR3 is TGTGCCAGCAGCGTAGCTACCGGGGCTAGCGTTACAGATACGCAGTATTTT.

About this clone: Other DNA sequences within the sample encode an identical CDR3. The chain uses TRBV6-5 and TRBJ2-7; maybe TRBD1 (5 bases). The CDR3 sequence is 12 residues long. Germline V gene lookup returns CDR1 MNHEY and CDR2 SVGAGI. Trimming took 7 bases from V and 0 from J, leaving 7 bases between them. The CDR3 DNA reads as TGTGCCAGCATAGGGGACTCCTACGAGCAGTACTTC. Encoded protein: CASIGDSYEQYF.

This clone was picked up a small number of times. This chain joins TRBV2 and TRBJ2-7; the match to TRBD2 covers 10 bases. Germline-derived CDR1 and CDR2 are SNHLY and FYNNEI. Germline trimming cut 2 bases from V and 6 bases from J; bases unmatched to any gene: 4. This CDR3 spans 14 amino acids. The CDR3 DNA is TGTGCCAGCAGTGAACCTAGCGGGGGAGGCGAGCAGTACTTC. It encodes CASSEPSGGGEQYF.

This chain links TRBV7-9 with TRBJ2-7; 11 bases line up with TRBD2. The V gene's germline CDR1 is SEHNR and CDR2 FQNEAQ (reference sequence). Trimming removed 5 bases from V and 3 bases from J; junction bases left unmatched: 9. The CDR3 runs 16 residues. The CDR3 reads CASSRSGLAGYYEQYF. CDR3 sequence (DNA): TGTGCCAGCAGCCGATCAGGACTAGCGGGTTACTACGAGCAGTACTTC.

The CDR3 is CASSYSNWEEQYF. The CDR3 DNA follows: TGTGCCAGCAGTTACTCGAATTGGGAGGAGCAGTACTTC. This chain connects TRBV6-6 to TRBJ2-7; D is perhaps TRBD2 (5 bases). Deletions cut 0 bases from V and 7 bases from J, with 10 bases between. The length of the CDR3 is 13 residues. CDR1 is MNHNY, CDR2 SVGAGI, per germline (reference sequence).

The chain couples TRBV2 to TRBJ2-1; D gene ambiguous. This CDR3 has 16 amino acids. CDR1 is SNHLY, CDR2 FYNNEI, per germline. The ends were cut back, 7 bases at V and 4 bases at J, with 20 bases in the middle. In DNA, the CDR3 is TGTGCCAGCATGAAAACGAAGGGAAAAACTTACAATGAGCAGTTCTTC. It is translated as CASMKTKGKTYNEQFF.